This T cell receptor (beta chain) was sequenced during a study of blood T cell repertoires in COVID-19. Profiled with immunoSEQ multiplex PCR; TCRdb holds only in-frame clones, not every one. The profile shows about 27,000 clones, 66% of them singletons. J gave up 6 bases and V 4 bases, and 3 bases lay outside the gene matches. Germline V lookup: CDR1 MRHNA, CDR2 SNTAGT. The CDR3 has 15 amino acids. This clone is labeled medium-sized (0.01 to 0.1%). The chain carries TRBV6-4 and TRBJ2-2, with 12 nucleotides matching TRBD1. Sequenced material: peripheral blood. The source is a man aged 55 to 70 with active or convalescent COVID-19. In DNA, the CDR3 is TGTGCCAGCAGTGTCGGGACAGGGGGCGCCGGGGAGCTGTTTTTT. The encoded protein is CASSVGTGGAGELFF.